The source of this T cell receptor (beta chain) is a study of blood T cells in healthy people across ages. Germline CDR1 reads KGHSH; CDR2 reads LQKENI. V was cut by 2 bases and J by 3 bases, with 14 bases left in between. The CDR3 loop spans 15 amino acids. Through a sample-barcoded 5' primer and a J-beta primer mix, a second PCR was run for roughly 7 to 11 cycles. TCRdb independently ran MiXCR on the 5' RACE reads; one entry per CDR3 protein. The sample includes 950,000 to 1,200,000 distinct CDR3 sequences, under 40% of them seen just once. The receptor comes from a man between 18 and 29 years old in good health. The chain employs TRBV18 and TRBJ2-7, with D perhaps assigned TRBD1 or TRBD2 (5 bases each). The sequencing input was blood. CDR3 sequence reads: CASSPSRDPYYEQYF. In DNA, the CDR3 is TGTGCCAGCTCACCATCCCGGGACCCTTACTACGAGCAGTACTTC.